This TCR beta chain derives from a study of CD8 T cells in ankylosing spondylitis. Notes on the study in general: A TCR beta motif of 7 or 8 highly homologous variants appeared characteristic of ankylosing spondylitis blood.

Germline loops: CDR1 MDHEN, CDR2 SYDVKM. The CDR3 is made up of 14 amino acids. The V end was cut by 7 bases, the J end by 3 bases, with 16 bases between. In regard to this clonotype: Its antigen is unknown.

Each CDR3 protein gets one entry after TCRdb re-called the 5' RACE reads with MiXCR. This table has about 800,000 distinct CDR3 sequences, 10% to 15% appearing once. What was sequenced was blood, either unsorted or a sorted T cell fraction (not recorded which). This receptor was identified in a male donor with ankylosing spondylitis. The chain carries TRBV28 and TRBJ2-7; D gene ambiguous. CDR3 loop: CASISPTDNYEQYF. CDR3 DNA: TGTGCCAGCATTTCCCCGACGGATAACTACGAGCAGTACTTC. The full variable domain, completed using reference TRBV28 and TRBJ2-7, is DVKVTQSSRYLVKRTGEKVFLECVQDMDHENMFWYRQDPGLGLRLIYFSYDVKMKEKGDIPEGYSVSREKKERFSLILESASTNQTSMYLCASISPTDNYEQYFGPGTRLTVT.